One and the same sample provided the 20 T cell receptor beta chains below, sequenced in a study of shared clonotypes between healthy human individuals. The method was immunoSEQ multiplex PCR; TCRdb's version includes in-frame clones alone and lacks a portion of them. The repertoire holds under 600,000 clones, with around 95% as singletons. Sequencing was performed on naive CD4+ T cells sorted from blood. The subset denotes: CD45RA+ positively selected. All receptors come from a woman aged 30 to 39 in good health.

The CDR3 region is CASSQVGGTYYTF. Here the CDR3 DNA reads TGTGCCAGCAGCCAAGTCGGAGGAACGTACTACACCTTC. The chain employs TRBV14 and TRBJ1-2; D is unresolved. Trimming stripped 1 base from V and 10 bases from J, with 13 bases between. Germline V lookup: CDR1 SGHDN, CDR2 FVKESK. This CDR3 is 13 amino acids long.

The V and J genes are TRBV5-1 and TRBJ1-1, with unresolved D. V lost 4 bases, J lost 5 bases, and 15 bases lay in between. CDR1 and CDR2 (germline): SGHRS, YFSETQ. The CDR3 sequence is 14 residues long. The CDR3 DNA sequence: TGCGCCAGCAGCCCGGTCGGACGGTTGACTGAAGCTTTCTTT. It is translated as CASSPVGRLTEAFF.

V usage is TRBV7-9 and J usage is TRBJ2-5; no definite D call. The DNA end is a closer match to TRBJ2-7, so the J assignment may be wrong. In germline, CDR1 is SEHNR, CDR2 FQNEAQ (reference sequence). The length of the CDR3 is 12 residues. The CDR3 here is CASSLSGAEQYF. DNA of the CDR3: TGTGCCAGCAGCTTGTCTGGAGCCGAGCAGTACTTC.

The J gene is TRBJ2-1, the V gene TRBV5-1; D perhaps matches TRBD1 (6 bases). The V gene's germline CDR1 is SGHRS and CDR2 YFSETQ. The V end was cut by 1 base, the J end by 4 bases, with 12 bases between. The CDR3 length is 15 residues. The CDR3 DNA sequence: TGCGCCAGCAGCTTGATCACAGGGTCTTACAATGAGCAGTTCTTC. It yields the protein CASSLITGSYNEQFF.

This chain uses TRBV4-1 with TRBJ2-5; 11 positions match TRBD2. The CDR3 has 16 amino acids. The germline gives CDR1 MGHRA, CDR2 YSYEKL. The ends lost 6 bases at V and 4 bases at J; junction bases unmatched: 10. CDR3 nucleotide sequence: TGCGCCAGCAGACGGGTAGCGGGAGGGAGAGGAGAGACCCAGTACTTC. This translates into CASRRVAGGRGETQYF.

The chain employs TRBV6-1 and TRBJ1-5; 9 nucleotides agree with TRBD1. Trimming took 5 bases from V and 8 from J; bases not matched to a gene: 10. This CDR3 comprises 15 residues. Germline CDR1 MNHNS, CDR2 SASEGT. The CDR3 spells CASSSGQGLGEPQHF. In DNA, the CDR3 is TGTGCCAGCAGTAGTGGACAGGGGCTGGGGGAGCCCCAGCATTTT.

This chain uses TRBV11-2 with TRBJ2-1; TRBD2 matches at 13 bases. The germline V gene has CDR1 SGHAT and CDR2 FQNNGV. The CDR3 covers 18 residues. J gave up 2 bases and V 4 bases, and 8 bases lay outside the gene matches. Written as DNA, the CDR3 is TGTGCCAGCAGCTCCCGGACTAGCGGGGGACCCACCTACAATGAGCAGTTCTTC. This sequence encodes CASSSRTSGGPTYNEQFF.

The rearrangement uses TRBV28 and TRBJ2-6; D gene unclear. Looked up from germline, CDR1 is MDHEN and CDR2 is SYDVKM. V lost 6 bases, J lost 2 bases, and 14 bases lay in between. The CDR3 loop spans 16 amino acids. The CDR3 sequence: CASSRPPRAGANVLTF. CDR3 nucleotide sequence: TGTGCCAGCAGCCGCCCCCCTAGGGCTGGGGCCAACGTCCTGACTTTC.

This clone has only one observation. The V gene is TRBV23-1, the J gene TRBJ1-1; D is perhaps TRBD1 (5 bases). TRBV23-1 is annotated as an ORF whose role is uncertain. V was clipped by 4 bases and J by 12 bases, with 21 bases between them. This CDR3 region has 14 residues. The CDR3 nucleotides are TGCGCCAGCAGTCCGCAGGGACGGGCTTTTATTTCTTTCTTT. Translation: CASSPQGRAFISFF.

The J gene is TRBJ2-5, the V gene TRBV25-1, with TRBD1 matching 10 bases. V shed 5 bases, J shed 5 bases, and the junction held 14 bases outside the gene matches. Germline CDR1 reads MGHDK; CDR2 reads SYGVNS. The CDR3 is 17 residues long. CDR3 in amino acids: CASSKNRGTGVFETQYF. For the CDR3, the DNA is TGTGCCAGCAGTAAAAACCGCGGGACAGGGGTATTTGAGACCCAGTACTTC.

Here the CDR3 reads CASSPIPGADEKLFF. The CDR3 DNA sequence: TGTGCCAGCTCACCAATTCCAGGGGCGGATGAAAAACTGTTTTTT. The chain couples TRBV18 to TRBJ1-4, with TRBD1 as a possible D gene (6 bases). This CDR3 is built from 15 residues. Trimming removed 2 bases at V and 6 bases at J, with 13 bases between. CDR1 is KGHSH, CDR2 LQKENI, per germline.

The chain has TRBV14 and TRBJ1-2, with TRBD1 matching over 7 bases. CDR3 size: 14 residues. Germline CDR1 and CDR2: SGHDN and FVKESK. V trimming: 2 bases; J trimming: 5 bases; junction bases outside the gene matches: 5. The CDR3 nucleotides are TGTGCCAGCAGCCAACAGACAGGGCCTTATGGCTACACCTTC. Translation: CASSQQTGPYGYTF.

This chain links TRBV9 with TRBJ2-1, with D possibly called TRBD1 or TRBD2 (6 bases each). This CDR3 comprises 13 residues. Germline CDR1 is SGDLS and CDR2 is YYNGEE. V lost 3 bases and J lost 9, with 13 bases in between. As DNA, the CDR3 is TGTGCCAGCAGCGAGGGGGACTTCCCTGAGCAGTTCTTC. It specifies CASSEGDFPEQFF.

This chain joins TRBV7-9 and TRBJ2-3, with D tentatively TRBD2 (6 bases). Between the trimmed V and J ends, which lost 4 bases and 2 bases, there was a span of 10 bases. Germline CDR1 and CDR2: SEHNR and FQNEAQ (reference sequence). There are 14 residues in the CDR3. The CDR3 spells CASSSGLPTDTQYF. The DNA of the CDR3 is TGTGCCAGCAGCTCGGGACTTCCCACAGATACGCAGTATTTT. The whole variable domain, remainder taken from reference TRBV7-9 and TRBJ2-3, is DTGVSQNPRHKITKRGQNVTFRCDPISEHNRLYWYRQTLGQGPEFLTYFQNEAQLEKSRLLSDRFSAERPKGSFSTLEIQRTEQGDSAMYLCASSSGLPTDTQYFGPGTRLTVL.

The table lists this clone with a count of one. The CDR3 here is CASSSAGDFTDTQYF. CDR3 DNA: TGTGCCAGCAGTTCCGCGGGAGACTTTACAGATACGCAGTATTTT. The chain is built from TRBV28 and TRBJ2-3; 7 bases agree with TRBD2. Germline-derived CDR1 and CDR2 are MDHEN and SYDVKM. This CDR3 has 15 amino acids. Trimming took 4 bases from V and 3 from J; bases not matched to a gene: 7.

V gene TRBV27 combines with J gene TRBJ2-3; 12 bases are a match to TRBD2. Germline CDR1 reads MNHEY; CDR2 reads SMNVEV (reference sequence). The CDR3 spans 16 residues. The V gene end was trimmed by 1 base and the J gene end by 5 bases; junction bases not matched to a gene: 4. DNA for the CDR3: TGTGCCAGCAGTTTATACCCTAGCGGGAGGGTAGATACGCAGTATTTT. Amino acids: CASSLYPSGRVDTQYF.

V and J are TRBV5-4 and TRBJ1-1, with D perhaps matching TRBD1 (5 bases). CDR1 and CDR2 (germline): SGHNT, YYREEE (reference sequence). V was cut by 0 bases and J by 4 bases, with 19 bases left in between. The CDR3 has 17 amino acids. This CDR3 is CASSLGGLRGVATEAFF. The CDR3 DNA is TGTGCCAGCAGCTTGGGAGGTTTGAGGGGTGTCGCCACTGAAGCTTTCTTT.

This chain links TRBV5-6 with TRBJ1-3; the D is unclear. Germline lookup yields CDR1 SGHDT and CDR2 YYEEEE. This CDR3 has 14 residues. Between the trimmed V and J ends, which lost 0 bases and 2 bases, there was a span of 6 bases. CDR3: CASSLGSTGNTIYF. DNA of the CDR3: TGTGCCAGCAGCTTGGGGTCGACTGGAAACACCATATATTTT.

This chain connects TRBV10-3 to TRBJ1-1; possible D gene TRBD1, 6 bases. The CDR3 sequence is 13 residues long. Deletions cut 6 bases from V and 2 bases from J, with 10 bases between. Germline V gene sequence: CDR1 ENHRY, CDR2 SYGVKD. This chain's CDR3 is CAISGTINTEAFF. The CDR3 DNA follows: TGTGCCATCAGCGGGACAATAAACACTGAAGCTTTCTTT.

The chain couples TRBV30 to TRBJ2-4; possibly TRBD1 for D (6 bases). Between the trimmed V and J ends, which lost 4 bases and 8 bases, there was a span of 12 bases. The germline gives CDR1 GTSNPN, CDR2 SVGIG (reference sequence). The CDR3 covers 12 residues. The CDR3 loop is CAWTTQGYIQYF. The CDR3 DNA is TGTGCCTGGACGACACAGGGATACATTCAGTACTTC.